Described below is a single TCR beta chain sequence and its context. This specimen belongs to a study of blood T cell repertoires in COVID-19. Study summary: The origin of the acute and convalescent COVID-19 samples was the United States, Italy and Spain. PBMCs, B-cell-depleted T cells, or T cells were the source of the cDNA or gDNA that made up the material.

Followed over time, Seattle patients had been enrolled while infection was active. Germline V CDR1 and CDR2: MRHNA, SNTAGT. The CDR3 covers 13 residues. V lost 4 bases to trimming and J lost 6 bases, with 13 bases between them. The authors' processing: Reference gene primer amplification yielded estimated nucleated cell counts. The data were produced by immunoSEQ multiplex PCR, yet TCRdb's version contains in-frame clones alone and is incomplete. V and J calls and clone size follow that table, whereas D and trimming were derived from the DNA. Of under 450,000 clones detected, around 89% appear once; the ten largest clones hold 10% to 15%.

The gene calls are TRBV6-4 and TRBJ2-7; the D gene is possibly TRBD1 (6 bases). This clonotype was obtained from a woman in her 50s with COVID-19, enrolled during active disease. Source material: peripheral blood. The CDR3 loop is CASSAQGRSEQYF. In DNA form, the CDR3 reads TGTGCCAGCAGTGCACAGGGAAGGAGCGAGCAGTACTTC.